The 27 T cell receptor beta chains presented below share a single source sample, sequenced in a study of cytomegalovirus exposure and HLA in healthy donors. In the PCR, 60 Vbeta and 13 Jbeta primers were used. Sequencing used immunoSEQ multiplex PCR; TCRdb keeps in-frame clones, though not all of them. The sample lists around 140,000 clones, more than 75% occurring once. Sequencing was done on a sample of PBMCs. Receptor source: a female donor in good health and CMV-seronegative.

V usage is TRBV2 and J usage is TRBJ2-5, with TRBD2 matching 7 bases. CDR3 size: 14 residues. With V trimmed by 4 bases and J by 2 bases, 4 bases remained unmatched. Germline assignment: CDR1 SNHLY and CDR2 FYNNEI. The CDR3 region is CASSGGTTQETQYF. The CDR3 DNA follows: TGTGCCAGCAGTGGCGGGACTACACAAGAGACCCAGTACTTC.

V is TRBV10-1 and J is TRBJ2-1; D is possibly TRBD2 (5 bases). Trimming removed 0 bases at V and 4 bases at J, with 16 bases between. CDR3 length: 17 amino acids. The germline CDR1 and CDR2 sequences are WNHNN and SYGVQD (reference sequence). The CDR3: CASSESLVTEGYNEQFF. For the CDR3, the DNA is TGCGCCAGCAGTGAGTCGTTGGTTACAGAGGGTTACAATGAGCAGTTCTTC.

The chain couples TRBV5-1 to TRBJ2-1; maybe TRBD1 (7 bases). CDR1 is SGHRS, CDR2 YFSETQ, per germline. The CDR3 runs to 15 residues. Trimming left V 4 bases short and J 8 bases short, with 19 bases between. The CDR3 protein is CASSRAGGFADEQFF. The CDR3 coding sequence is TGCGCCAGCAGCCGTGCAGGGGGGTTTGCGGATGAGCAGTTCTTC. Looking up the rest from reference TRBV5-1 and TRBJ2-1 gives the full variable domain: KAGVTQTPRYLIKTRGQQVTLSCSPISGHRSVSWYQQTPGQGLQFLFEYFSETQRNKGNFPGRFSGRQFSNSRSEMNVSTLELGDSALYLCASSRAGGFADEQFFGPGTRLTVL.

The chain joins TRBV7-6 to TRBJ2-2, with a possible D match to TRBD1 (6 bases). V was trimmed by 5 bases and J by 0 bases, leaving 16 bases between them. Germline values: CDR1 SGHVS, CDR2 FNYEAQ. This CDR3 region has 17 residues. The CDR3 nucleotides are TGTGCCAGCAGCCGAATTACAGGGTCCCCGAACACCGGGGAGCTGTTTTTT. It yields the protein CASSRITGSPNTGELFF.

This clone occurred a few times. The J gene is TRBJ1-1, the V gene TRBV6-1, with a weak D call TRBD1 (5 bases). V lost 4 bases, J lost 3 bases, and 15 bases lay in between. The CDR3 loop spans 15 amino acids. Germline-derived CDR1 and CDR2 are MNHNS and SASEGT. CDR3 nucleotides: TGTGCCAGCAGTGCTGTGGGATGGGGGGACACTGAAGCTTTCTTT. This encodes CASSAVGWGDTEAFF.

This clone was recorded a few times. In DNA form, the CDR3 reads TGCGCCAGCAGCCAAGCGACAGCCCAGCCCCAGCATTTT. It translates to CASSQATAQPQHF. The J gene is TRBJ1-5, the V gene TRBV4-1, with D perhaps matching TRBD1 (5 bases). The germline V and J ends were trimmed by 1 base and 7 bases, with 8 bases remaining between them. Germline V gene sequence: CDR1 MGHRA, CDR2 YSYEKL. This CDR3 comprises 13 residues.

The rearrangement joins TRBV27 to TRBJ1-1, with D perhaps TRBD1 (5 bases). The germline CDR1 and CDR2 sequences are MNHEY and SMNVEV (reference sequence). V lost 2 bases, J lost 6 bases, and 13 bases lay in between. This CDR3 region has 14 residues. The CDR3 DNA is TGTGCCAGCAGTTTAATCAGGGAAGACCCTGAAGCTTTCTTT. Translation gives CASSLIREDPEAFF.

This chain uses TRBV6-1 with TRBJ1-6; the D is unclear. Trimming pared 4 bases from V and 0 bases from J, leaving 10 bases between. Germline-derived CDR1 and CDR2 are MNHNS and SASEGT. This CDR3 is 16 amino acids long. The CDR3 protein is CASSVLQSSYNSPLHF. The DNA for the CDR3 is TGTGCCAGCAGTGTCTTACAGAGCTCCTATAATTCACCCCTCCACTTT.

The genes are TRBV6-5 and TRBJ2-2; weak D call: TRBD1 (6 bases). The CDR3 is 12 amino acids. CDR1 and CDR2 from the germline V gene are MNHEY and SVGAGI. Trimming left V 5 bases short and J 5 bases short, with 6 bases between. The CDR3 region has the DNA TGTGCCAGCAGTACAGGGACCGGGGAGCTGTTTTTT. Translated, it gives CASSTGTGELFF.

V is TRBV19 and J is TRBJ2-1, with TRBD2 matching 11 bases. The germline V gene encodes CDR1 LNHDA and CDR2 SQIVND (reference sequence). The CDR3 has 14 residues. With 6 bases clipped from V and 8 bases from J, the junction kept 6 bases outside the gene matches. CDR3 residues: CASRASGRRDEQFF. The DNA of the CDR3 is TGTGCCAGTAGGGCTAGCGGGAGGCGAGATGAGCAGTTCTTC.

The chain links TRBV7-9 to TRBJ1-4; the D is unclear. V lost 3 bases and J lost 4, with 3 bases in between. Germline CDR1 is SEHNR and CDR2 is FQNEAQ (reference sequence). The CDR3 extends over 12 amino acids. The CDR3 DNA follows: TGTGCCAGCAGCTTCGTTAATGAAAAACTGTTTTTT. It translates to CASSFVNEKLFF.

This rearrangement joins TRBV11-2 to TRBJ2-6, with D perhaps matching TRBD2 (5 bases). The CDR3 runs 17 residues. From germline, CDR1 is SGHAT and CDR2 FQNNGV. The V gene lost 4 bases and the J gene lost 3 bases, with 16 bases spanning the gap. The CDR3 loop is CASSSFTRRSGANVLTF. The CDR3 DNA follows: TGTGCCAGCAGCTCCTTTACTAGAAGGAGTGGGGCCAACGTCCTGACTTTC.

The chain is built from TRBV5-1 and TRBJ2-3; D might be TRBD2 (5 bases). The CDR3 consists of 15 residues. V lost 1 base to trimming and J lost 0 bases, with 9 bases between them. CDR1 is SGHRS and CDR2 is YFSETQ in the germline V gene. The CDR3 DNA reads as TGCGCCAGCAGCTTGCGCGGGCTCAGCACAGATACGCAGTATTTT. The encoded protein is CASSLRGLSTDTQYF.

This clone was recorded once. The chain combines TRBV4-2 with TRBJ2-2, with 7 bases aligning to TRBD1. Germline V gene data show CDR1 as LGHNA and CDR2 as YNFKEQ. The CDR3 contains 15 residues. Trimming cost V 3 bases and J 1 base; bases outside gene matches: 2. The CDR3 coding sequence is TGTGCCAGCAGCCACGGGACAGAGAACACCGGGGAGCTGTTTTTT. It encodes CASSHGTENTGELFF.

The genes are TRBV14 and TRBJ2-1; TRBD2 agrees at 7 bases. Germline V gene data show CDR1 as SGHDN and CDR2 as FVKESK. Trimming took 1 base from V and 12 from J; bases not matched to a gene: 0. This CDR3 comprises 11 residues. The CDR3 sequence is CASSQGGRQFF. CDR3 nucleotides: TGTGCCAGCAGCCAAGGCGGGAGGCAGTTCTTC.

A word on this clone: One junction end disagrees with the germline gene, perhaps due to a read error. The same CDR3 also results from other DNA sequences found in this sample. This chain joins TRBV6-6 and TRBJ2-7, with D tentatively TRBD1 (5 bases). The germline V gene has CDR1 MNHNY and CDR2 SVGAGI (reference sequence). The CDR3 loop spans 11 amino acids. CDR3: CASSYERTPVF. The CDR3 nucleotides are TGTGCCAGCAGTTACGAGAGGACACCTGTCTTC.

The V and J genes are TRBV28 and TRBJ1-2; D is perhaps TRBD1 (6 bases). Germline CDR1 and CDR2: MDHEN and SYDVKM. The V end lost 10 bases, the J end lost 2 bases, and 11 bases lay between the germline ends. This CDR3 has 12 amino acids. CDR3 sequence reads: CATGTTNYGYTF. CDR3 bases: TGTGCCACCGGGACAACAAACTATGGCTACACCTTC.

A single count supports this clone. The chain links TRBV19 to TRBJ2-6; possibly TRBD2 for D (5 bases). CDR3 length: 14 residues. Trimming stripped 5 bases from V and 4 bases from J, with 9 bases between. Germline lookup yields CDR1 LNHDA and CDR2 SQIVND (reference sequence). CDR3 in DNA: TGTGCCAGTAGTCCGGGGTTCGGGGCCAACGTCCTGACTTTC. It specifies CASSPGFGANVLTF.

This rearrangement joins TRBV29-1 to TRBJ2-3; 9 bases are shared with TRBD1. This CDR3 spans 13 amino acids. Losses at the gene ends were 1 base for V and 6 bases for J; bases not matched to a gene: 2. Looked up from germline, CDR1 is SQVTM and CDR2 is ANQGSEA. The CDR3 nucleotides are TGCAGCGTTGAAGCCGGACAGGGGGATACGCAGTATTTT. Translated, it gives CSVEAGQGDTQYF.

The V gene is TRBV27, the J gene TRBJ2-5; TRBD1 might be the D (6 bases). The assigned J gene may be wrong: the sequence end matches TRBJ2-7 better. This CDR3 spans 15 amino acids. From germline, CDR1 is MNHEY and CDR2 SMNVEV (reference sequence). The CDR3 loop reads CASSFTTGPGYEQYF. CDR3 nucleotides: TGTGCCAGCAGTTTTACTACAGGGCCGGGTTACGAGCAGTACTTC.

The chain uses TRBV5-5 and TRBJ2-3; 7 positions match TRBD2. There are 17 residues in the CDR3. Germline-derived CDR1 and CDR2 are SGHKS and YYEKEE (reference sequence). J was trimmed by 0 bases and V by 0 bases; bases with no gene match: 7. The CDR3 loop reads CASSLVGRLASTDTQYF. CDR3 nucleotides: TGTGCCAGCAGCTTGGTAGGGCGACTAGCAAGCACAGATACGCAGTATTTT.

V gene TRBV6-5 combines with J gene TRBJ1-3; no reliable D call. CDR3 length equals 11 residues. V gave up 8 bases and J gave up 4 bases, with 6 bases separating them. CDR1 is MNHEY, CDR2 SVGAGI, per germline. The CDR3 reads CASGAGNTIYF. CDR3 nucleotides: TGTGCCAGCGGTGCGGGAAACACCATATATTTT.

In this sample, this clone turned up a few times. The rearrangement uses TRBV30 and TRBJ1-5; no clear D gene. Germline V gives CDR1 GTSNPN, CDR2 SVGIG (reference sequence). The CDR3 length is 14 residues. V was shortened by 3 bases and J by 4 bases, with 13 bases between the two germline ends. As DNA, the CDR3 is TGTGCCTGGAGACCGAAGGAGGTAAATCAGCCCCAGCATTTT. Protein product: CAWRPKEVNQPQHF.

With regard to this clone: The junction and the germline gene differ at one end; a read error may be behind it. The chain carries TRBV15 and TRBJ1-2; a possible D gene is TRBD1 (6 bases). There are 13 residues in the CDR3. Germline values: CDR1 LNHNV, CDR2 YYDKDF (reference sequence). The CDR3 sequence: CATSRDRLYGYPF. CDR3 DNA: TGTGCCACCAGCAGGGACAGACTCTATGGCTACCCCTTC.

The chain links TRBV7-6 to TRBJ2-6; 7 bases match TRBD2. Germline CDR1 reads SGHVS; CDR2 reads FNYEAQ. Trimming cost V 1 base and J 2 bases; bases outside gene matches: 2. The CDR3 runs 16 residues. Written as DNA, the CDR3 is TGTGCCAGCAGCTTAGGGGGGGGAGCTGGGGCCAACGTCCTGACTTTC. This gives the protein CASSLGGGAGANVLTF. The whole variable domain, filled in from reference TRBV7-6 and TRBJ2-6, reads GAGVSQSPRYKVTKRGQDVALRCDPISGHVSLYWYRQALGQGPEFLTYFNYEAQQDKSGLPNDRFSAERPEGSISTLTIQRTEQRDSAMYRCASSLGGGAGANVLTFGAGSRLTVL.

The V gene is TRBV9, the J gene TRBJ1-4, with D tentatively TRBD1 (5 bases). Germline loops: CDR1 SGDLS, CDR2 YYNGEE. CDR3 length equals 13 residues. The V end was cut by 3 bases, the J end by 12 bases, with 15 bases between. DNA of the CDR3: TGTGCCAGCAGCGAAGGAACGACACAGGAACTGTTTTTT. Translation: CASSEGTTQELFF.

The V gene is TRBV5-8, the J gene TRBJ1-5, with 9 bases matching TRBD1. CDR1 is SGHTS, CDR2 YDEGEE, per germline. This CDR3 contains 13 residues. Trimming took 4 bases from V and 7 from J; bases not matched to a gene: 3. For the CDR3, the DNA is TGTGCCAGCAGCCGGGACAGGGTCCAGCCCCAGCATTTT. It yields the protein CASSRDRVQPQHF.